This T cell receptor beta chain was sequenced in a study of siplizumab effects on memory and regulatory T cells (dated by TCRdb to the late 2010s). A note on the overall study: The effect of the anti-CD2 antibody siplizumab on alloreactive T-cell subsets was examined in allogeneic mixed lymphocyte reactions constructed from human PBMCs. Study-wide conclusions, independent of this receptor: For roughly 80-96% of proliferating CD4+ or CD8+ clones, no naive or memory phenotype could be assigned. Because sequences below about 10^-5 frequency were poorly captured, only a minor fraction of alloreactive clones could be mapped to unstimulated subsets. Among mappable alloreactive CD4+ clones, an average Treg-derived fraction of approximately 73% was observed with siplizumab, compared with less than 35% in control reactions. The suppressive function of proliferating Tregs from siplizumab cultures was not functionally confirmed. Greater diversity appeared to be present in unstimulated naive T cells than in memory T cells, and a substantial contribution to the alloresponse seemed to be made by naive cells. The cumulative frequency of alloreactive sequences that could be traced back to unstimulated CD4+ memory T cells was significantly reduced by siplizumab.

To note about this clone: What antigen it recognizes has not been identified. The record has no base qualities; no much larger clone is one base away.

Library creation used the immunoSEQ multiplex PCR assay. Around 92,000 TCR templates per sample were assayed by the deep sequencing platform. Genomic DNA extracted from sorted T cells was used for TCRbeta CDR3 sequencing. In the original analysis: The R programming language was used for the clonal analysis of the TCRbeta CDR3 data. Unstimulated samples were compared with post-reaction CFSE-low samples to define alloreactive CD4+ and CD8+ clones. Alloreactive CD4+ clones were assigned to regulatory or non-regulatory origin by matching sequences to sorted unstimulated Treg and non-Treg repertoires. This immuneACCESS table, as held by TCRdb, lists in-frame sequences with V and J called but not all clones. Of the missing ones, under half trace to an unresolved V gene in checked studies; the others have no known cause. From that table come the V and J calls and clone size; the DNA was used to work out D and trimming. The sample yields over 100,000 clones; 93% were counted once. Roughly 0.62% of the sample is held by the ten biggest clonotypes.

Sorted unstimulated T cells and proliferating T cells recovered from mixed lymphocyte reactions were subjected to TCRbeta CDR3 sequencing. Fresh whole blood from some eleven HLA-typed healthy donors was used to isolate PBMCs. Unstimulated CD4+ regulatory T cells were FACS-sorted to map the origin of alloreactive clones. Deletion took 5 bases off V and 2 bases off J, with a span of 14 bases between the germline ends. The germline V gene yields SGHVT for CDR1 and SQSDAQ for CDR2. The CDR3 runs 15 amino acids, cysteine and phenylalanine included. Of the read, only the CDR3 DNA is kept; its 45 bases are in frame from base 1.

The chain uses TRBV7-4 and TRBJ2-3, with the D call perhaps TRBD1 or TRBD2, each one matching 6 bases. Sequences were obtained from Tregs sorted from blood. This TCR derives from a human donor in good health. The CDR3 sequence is CASSQVGGPTDTQYF. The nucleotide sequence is TGTGCCAGCAGCCAGGTCGGGGGCCCCACAGATACGCAGTATTTT.